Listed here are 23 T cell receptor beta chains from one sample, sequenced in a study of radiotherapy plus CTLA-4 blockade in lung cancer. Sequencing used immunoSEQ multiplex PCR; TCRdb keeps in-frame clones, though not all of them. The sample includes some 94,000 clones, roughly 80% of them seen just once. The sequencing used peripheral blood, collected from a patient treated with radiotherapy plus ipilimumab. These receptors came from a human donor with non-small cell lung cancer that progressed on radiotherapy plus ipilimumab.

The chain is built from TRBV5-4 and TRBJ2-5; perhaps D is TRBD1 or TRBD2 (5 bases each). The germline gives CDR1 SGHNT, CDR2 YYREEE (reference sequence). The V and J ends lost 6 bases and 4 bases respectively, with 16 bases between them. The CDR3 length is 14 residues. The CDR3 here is CASNEWDQGETQYF. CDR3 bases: TGTGCCAGCAATGAGTGGGACCAGGGAGAGACCCAGTACTTC.

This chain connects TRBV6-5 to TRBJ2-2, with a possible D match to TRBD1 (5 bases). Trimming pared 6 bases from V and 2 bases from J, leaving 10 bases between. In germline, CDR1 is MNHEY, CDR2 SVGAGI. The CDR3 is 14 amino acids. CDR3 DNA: TGTGCCAGCAGATGGGGCACCAACACCGGGGAGCTGTTTTTT. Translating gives CASRWGTNTGELFF.

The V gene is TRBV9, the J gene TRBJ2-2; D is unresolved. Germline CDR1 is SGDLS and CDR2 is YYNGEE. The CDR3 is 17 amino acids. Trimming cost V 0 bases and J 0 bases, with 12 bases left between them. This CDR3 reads CASSVASRHSNTGELFF. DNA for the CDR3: TGTGCCAGCAGCGTAGCATCTAGGCATTCGAACACCGGGGAGCTGTTTTTT.

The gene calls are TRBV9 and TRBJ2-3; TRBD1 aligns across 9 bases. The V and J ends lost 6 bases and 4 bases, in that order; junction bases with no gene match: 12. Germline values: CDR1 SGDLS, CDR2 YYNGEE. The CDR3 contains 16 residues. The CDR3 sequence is CASNLQGTGKADTQYF. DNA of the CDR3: TGTGCCAGCAACTTACAAGGGACAGGGAAGGCAGATACGCAGTATTTT.

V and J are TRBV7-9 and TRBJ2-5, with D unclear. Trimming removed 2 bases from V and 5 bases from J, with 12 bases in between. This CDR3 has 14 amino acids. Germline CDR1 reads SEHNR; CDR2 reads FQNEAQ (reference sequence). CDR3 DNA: TGTGCCAGCAGCTTAAACAGCCCTGGGGAGACCCAGTACTTC. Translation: CASSLNSPGETQYF.

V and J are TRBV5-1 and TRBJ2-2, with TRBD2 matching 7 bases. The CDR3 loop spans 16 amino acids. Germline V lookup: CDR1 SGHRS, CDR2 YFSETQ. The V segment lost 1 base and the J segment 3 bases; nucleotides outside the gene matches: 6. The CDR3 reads CASSLLSAGYTGELFF. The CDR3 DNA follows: TGCGCCAGCAGCTTGCTTTCAGCGGGGTACACCGGGGAGCTGTTTTTT. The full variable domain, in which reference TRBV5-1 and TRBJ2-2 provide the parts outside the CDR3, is KAGVTQTPRYLIKTRGQQVTLSCSPISGHRSVSWYQQTPGQGLQFLFEYFSETQRNKGNFPGRFSGRQFSNSRSEMNVSTLELGDSALYLCASSLLSAGYTGELFFGEGSRLTVL.

Here the CDR3 reads CASSGGQETQYF. The CDR3 DNA reads TGTGCCAGCTCGGGAGGCCAAGAGACCCAGTACTTC. V usage is TRBV7-8 and J usage is TRBJ2-5, with TRBD2 identical over 7 bases. Trimming removed 8 bases from V and 1 base from J; junction bases left unmatched: 1. The germline CDR1 and CDR2 sequences are SGHVS and FQNEAQ. The CDR3 has 12 amino acids.

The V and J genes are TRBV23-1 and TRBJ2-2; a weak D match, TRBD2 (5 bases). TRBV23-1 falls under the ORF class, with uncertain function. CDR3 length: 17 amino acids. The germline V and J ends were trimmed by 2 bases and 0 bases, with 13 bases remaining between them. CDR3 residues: CASSQKFRGTNTGELFF. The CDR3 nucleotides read TGCGCCAGCAGTCAAAAGTTTCGAGGGACGAACACCGGGGAGCTGTTTTTT.

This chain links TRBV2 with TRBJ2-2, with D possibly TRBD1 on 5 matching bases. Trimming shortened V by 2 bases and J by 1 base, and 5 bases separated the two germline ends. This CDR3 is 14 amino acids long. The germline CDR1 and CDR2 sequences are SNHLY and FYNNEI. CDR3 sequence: CASSETGNTGELFF. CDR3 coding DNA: TGTGCCAGCAGTGAAACAGGGAACACCGGGGAGCTGTTTTTT.

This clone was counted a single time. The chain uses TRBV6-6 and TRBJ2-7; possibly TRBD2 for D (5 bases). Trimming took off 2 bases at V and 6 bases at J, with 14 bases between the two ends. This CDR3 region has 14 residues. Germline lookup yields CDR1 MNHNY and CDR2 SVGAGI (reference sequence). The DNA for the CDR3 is TGTGCCAGCAGTTACGGTGGCAGACTACTCGAGCAGTACTTC. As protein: CASSYGGRLLEQYF.

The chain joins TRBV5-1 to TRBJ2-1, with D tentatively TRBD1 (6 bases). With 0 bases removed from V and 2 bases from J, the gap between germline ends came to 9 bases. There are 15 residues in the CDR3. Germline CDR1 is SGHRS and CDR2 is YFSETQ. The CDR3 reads CASSLGTATYNEQFF. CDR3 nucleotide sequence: TGCGCCAGCAGCTTGGGGACAGCAACCTACAATGAGCAGTTCTTC. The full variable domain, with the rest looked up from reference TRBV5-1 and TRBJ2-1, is KAGVTQTPRYLIKTRGQQVTLSCSPISGHRSVSWYQQTPGQGLQFLFEYFSETQRNKGNFPGRFSGRQFSNSRSEMNVSTLELGDSALYLCASSLGTATYNEQFFGPGTRLTVL.

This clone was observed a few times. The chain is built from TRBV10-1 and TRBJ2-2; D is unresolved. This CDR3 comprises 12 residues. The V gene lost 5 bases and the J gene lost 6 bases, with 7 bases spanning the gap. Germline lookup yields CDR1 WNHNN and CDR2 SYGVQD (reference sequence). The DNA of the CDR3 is TGCGCCAGCAGTAGAGGCTCCGGGGAGCTGTTTTTT. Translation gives CASSRGSGELFF.

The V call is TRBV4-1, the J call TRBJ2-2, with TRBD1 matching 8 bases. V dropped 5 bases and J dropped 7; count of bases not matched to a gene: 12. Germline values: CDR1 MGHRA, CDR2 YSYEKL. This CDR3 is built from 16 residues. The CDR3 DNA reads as TGCGCCAGCAGCTACCGACCGGACAGGGAAATCGGGGAGCTGTTTTTT. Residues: CASSYRPDREIGELFF.

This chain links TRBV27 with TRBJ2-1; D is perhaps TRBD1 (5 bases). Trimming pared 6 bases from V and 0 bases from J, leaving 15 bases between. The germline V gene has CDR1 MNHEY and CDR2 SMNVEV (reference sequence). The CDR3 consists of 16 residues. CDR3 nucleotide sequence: TGTGCCAGCAGATCGCCTGGGGCCCACTCCTACAATGAGCAGTTCTTC. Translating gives CASRSPGAHSYNEQFF.

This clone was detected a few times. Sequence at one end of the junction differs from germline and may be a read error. The CDR3 spells CATSDRDTEAFF. The CDR3 nucleotides are TGTGCCACCAGTGATCGTGACACCGAAGCTTTCTTT. The chain links TRBV6-6 to TRBJ1-1; D gene unclear. CDR1 is MNHNY and CDR2 is SVGAGI in the germline V gene (reference sequence). CDR3 length equals 12 residues.

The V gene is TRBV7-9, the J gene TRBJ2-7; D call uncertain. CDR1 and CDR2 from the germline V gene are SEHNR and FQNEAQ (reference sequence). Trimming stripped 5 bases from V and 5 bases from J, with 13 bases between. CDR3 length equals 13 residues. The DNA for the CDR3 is TGTGCCAGCAGCCCCCCAACTTCCCACGAGCAGTACGTC. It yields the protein CASSPPTSHEQYV.

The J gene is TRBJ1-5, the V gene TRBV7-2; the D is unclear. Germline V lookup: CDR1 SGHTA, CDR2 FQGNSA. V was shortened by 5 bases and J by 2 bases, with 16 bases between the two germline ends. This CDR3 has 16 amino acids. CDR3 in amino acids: CASSPGLGGGNQPQHF. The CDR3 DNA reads TGTGCCAGCAGCCCCGGGTTAGGAGGTGGCAATCAGCCCCAGCATTTT.

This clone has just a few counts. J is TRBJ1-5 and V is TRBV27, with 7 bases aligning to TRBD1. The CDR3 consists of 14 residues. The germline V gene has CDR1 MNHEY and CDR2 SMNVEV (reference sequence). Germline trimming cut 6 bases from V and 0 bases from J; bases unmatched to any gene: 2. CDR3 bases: TGTGCCAGCAGGACAGGGAATAGCAATCAGCCCCAGCATTTT. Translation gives CASRTGNSNQPQHF.

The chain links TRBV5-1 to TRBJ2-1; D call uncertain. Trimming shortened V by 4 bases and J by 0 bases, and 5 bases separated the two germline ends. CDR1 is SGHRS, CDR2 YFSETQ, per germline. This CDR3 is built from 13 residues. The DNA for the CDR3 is TGCGCCAGCAGCCCCCTCTCCTACAATGAGCAGTTCTTC. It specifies CASSPLSYNEQFF.

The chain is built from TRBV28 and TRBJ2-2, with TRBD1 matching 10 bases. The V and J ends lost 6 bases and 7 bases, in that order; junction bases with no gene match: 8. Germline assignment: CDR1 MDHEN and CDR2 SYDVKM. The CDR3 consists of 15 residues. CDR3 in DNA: TGTGCCAGCAGCTCCGGACAGGGGGTAATCGGGGAGCTGTTTTTT. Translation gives CASSSGQGVIGELFF.

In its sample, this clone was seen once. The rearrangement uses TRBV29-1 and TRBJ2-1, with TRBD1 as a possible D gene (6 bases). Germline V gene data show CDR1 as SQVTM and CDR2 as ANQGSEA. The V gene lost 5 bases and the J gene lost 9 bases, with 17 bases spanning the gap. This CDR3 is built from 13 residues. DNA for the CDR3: TGCAGCGTTACCTTAGGGTTGGGGGCTGAGCAGTTCTTC. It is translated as CSVTLGLGAEQFF.

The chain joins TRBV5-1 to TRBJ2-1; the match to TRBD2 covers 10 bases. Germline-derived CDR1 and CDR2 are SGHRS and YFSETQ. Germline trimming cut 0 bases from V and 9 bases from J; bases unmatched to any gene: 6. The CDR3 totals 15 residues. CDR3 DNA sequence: TGCGCCAGCAGCTTGGAGCTAGCGGGAGAAGGTGAGCAGTTCTTC. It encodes CASSLELAGEGEQFF. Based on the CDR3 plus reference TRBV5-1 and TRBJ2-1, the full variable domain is KAGVTQTPRYLIKTRGQQVTLSCSPISGHRSVSWYQQTPGQGLQFLFEYFSETQRNKGNFPGRFSGRQFSNSRSEMNVSTLELGDSALYLCASSLELAGEGEQFFGPGTRLTVL.

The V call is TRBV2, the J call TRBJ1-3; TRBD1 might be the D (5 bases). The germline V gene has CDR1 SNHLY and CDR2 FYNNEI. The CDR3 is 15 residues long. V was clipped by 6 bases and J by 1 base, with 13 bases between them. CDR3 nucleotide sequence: TGTGCCAGCAGCCCCCTCGGGGGTTCTGGAAACACCATATATTTT. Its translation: CASSPLGGSGNTIYF.